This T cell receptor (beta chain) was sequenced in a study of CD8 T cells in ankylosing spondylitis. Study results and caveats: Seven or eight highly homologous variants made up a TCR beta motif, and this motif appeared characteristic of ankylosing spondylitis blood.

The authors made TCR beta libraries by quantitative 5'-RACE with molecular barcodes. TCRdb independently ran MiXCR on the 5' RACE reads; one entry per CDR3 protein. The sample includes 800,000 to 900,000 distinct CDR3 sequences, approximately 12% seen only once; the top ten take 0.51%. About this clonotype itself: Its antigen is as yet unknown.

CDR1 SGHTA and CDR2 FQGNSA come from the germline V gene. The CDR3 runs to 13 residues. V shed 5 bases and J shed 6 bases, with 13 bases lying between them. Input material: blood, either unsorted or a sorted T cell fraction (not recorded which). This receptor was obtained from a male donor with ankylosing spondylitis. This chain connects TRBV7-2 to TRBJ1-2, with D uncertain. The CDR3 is CASSAVRLHGYTF. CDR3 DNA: TGTGCCAGCAGCGCGGTGCGGTTGCATGGCTACACCTTC. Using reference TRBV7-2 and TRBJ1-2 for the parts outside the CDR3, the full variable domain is GAGVSQSPSNKVTEKGKDVELRCDPISGHTALYWYRQSLGQGLEFLIYFQGNSAPDKSGLPSDRFSAERTGGSVSTLTIQRTQQEDSAVYLCASSAVRLHGYTFGSGTRLTVV.